This TCR beta chain stems from a study of blood T cell repertoires in COVID-19. Study overall: The United States, Italy and Spain were the sources of the acute and convalescent COVID-19 samples.

Sequencing used immunoSEQ multiplex PCR; TCRdb keeps in-frame clones, though not all of them. Among under 250,000 clones listed, 86% were seen once. The CDR3 consists of 15 residues. Germline V gene data show CDR1 as LGHNA and CDR2 as YSLEER. V lost 0 bases to trimming and J lost 2 bases, with 9 bases between them. This sequence joins TRBV4-3 and TRBJ2-3; the D is unclear. The origin of this receptor is a man aged 60 to 75 with acute or convalescent COVID-19. The material sequenced was peripheral blood. CDR3 in amino acids: CASSQERLNTDTQYF. As DNA, the CDR3 is TGCGCCAGCAGCCAAGAACGACTGAACACAGATACGCAGTATTTT.